Listed below are T cell receptor beta chains from one sample, sequenced in a study of blood T cell repertoires in COVID-19. Repertoires were generated with immunoSEQ multiplex PCR, while TCRdb's copy carries only in-frame clones and drops some. The sample holds about 180,000 clones, approximately 85% seen once. Specimen: PBMCs or T cells enriched from blood (not recorded which). The receptors here all came from a woman in her thirties who had recovered from COVID-19. CDR3s leave out the opening cysteine and the closing phenylalanine or tryptophan. The D gene is left open where the match is weak.

CDR3aa,d_gene,v_gene,len,j_gene
ASSPGTGPGH,TRBD1,TRBV2,10,TRBJ1-6
ASSSQGVNTEAF,TRBD1,TRBV2,12,TRBJ1-1
ASSIRGVGGYT,-,TRBV19,11,TRBJ1-2
ASSPRDRGGEQY,TRBD1,TRBV3-1/TRBV3-2,12,TRBJ2-7
ATSPGQGAVEQY,TRBD1,TRBV13,12,TRBJ2-7
ASSEEYSGGLAGYTGELF,TRBD2,TRBV2,18,TRBJ2-2
ASSLYTEAF,-,TRBV28,9,TRBJ1-1
ATSDPGLTNTGELF,TRBD2,TRBV24-1,14,TRBJ2-2
ASRASKKLF,-,TRBV10-2,9,TRBJ1-4
ASSLILDTLSTYGYT,-,TRBV7-2,15,TRBJ1-2
ASSSPSTGGEDYGYT,TRBD1,TRBV5-1,15,TRBJ1-2
ASREGGEQY,-,TRBV2,9,TRBJ2-7
ASSPGVNTEAF,-,TRBV5-5,11,TRBJ1-1
ASSPEPTRGDTEAF,-,TRBV5-4,14,TRBJ1-1
ASSAKTRVATGELF,-,TRBV7-7,14,TRBJ2-2
ASSPRGSTGELF,-,TRBV11-3,12,TRBJ2-2
ASSLTGQGSHEQY,TRBD1,TRBV7-9,13,TRBJ2-7
ATSRRQENTEAF,-,TRBV15,12,TRBJ1-1
ASSQGGVGAKNIQY,-,TRBV4-1,14,TRBJ2-4
ASSLGLADTDTQY,TRBD2,TRBV7-9,13,TRBJ2-3
ASSSTSGGTDTQY,TRBD2,TRBV6-4,13,TRBJ2-3
ASSYLITRVVEKLF,-,TRBV6-5,14,TRBJ1-4
ASSFDGTSGSGTDTQY,TRBD2,TRBV28,16,TRBJ2-3
ASSPGTADQPQH,TRBD1,TRBV18,12,TRBJ1-5
ASSSVGWATDTQY,-,TRBV7-3,13,TRBJ2-3
ASSYSTNVFRQF,-,TRBV6-2/TRBV6-3,12,TRBJ2-1
ASSLTGGYNSPLH,TRBD1,TRBV5-1,13,TRBJ1-6
ASSIAGWNYGYT,-,TRBV19,12,TRBJ1-2
ASSLDSAGEQF,-,TRBV7-9,11,TRBJ2-1
ASSLMGGSSYNEQF,-,TRBV5-6,14,TRBJ2-1
ASSFQGLTTEAF,-,TRBV7-9,12,TRBJ1-1
SVEVDDRGRYEQY,TRBD1,TRBV29-1,13,TRBJ2-7
ASTLGRGPTENSPLH,-,TRBV5-1,15,TRBJ1-6
ASSLHGSWEETQY,-,TRBV7-9,13,TRBJ2-5
ASSLISGSYEQF,-,TRBV13,12,TRBJ2-1
ASTDRGSHYEQY,TRBD1,TRBV6-6,12,TRBJ2-7
ASSLGLDNEQF,-,TRBV5-1,11,TRBJ2-1
ASGLGLAGAGELF,TRBD2,TRBV12-5,13,TRBJ2-2
ASSDTPGQGAPQY,TRBD1,TRBV9,13,TRBJ2-7
ATSDPTVRLAGPPGELF,TRBD2,TRBV24-1,17,TRBJ2-2
ASSFRQGAKIYEQY,TRBD1,TRBV27,14,TRBJ2-7
ASMGQGARETQY,TRBD1,TRBV5-1,12,TRBJ2-5
ASTQWAPYEQY,-,TRBV27,11,TRBJ2-7